These T cell receptor beta chains were read from a single sample in a study of T cells in localized non-small cell lung cancer. Assay: immunoSEQ multiplex PCR; the TCRdb copy retains only in-frame clones and omits some. Among 25,000 to 30,000 clones listed, about 90% were seen once. The sequencing used peripheral blood mononuclear cells, collected before any cancer treatment. Receptors originate from a woman aged 35-75 years with stage III lung adenocarcinoma. The CDR3 runs from the conserved cysteine through the conserved F or W. A D gene is named only where the DNA matches it firmly. Clone size is stated in some rows and not others, as once, few, many or a class when expanded.

j_call: TRBJ1-6; clone_size: .; d_call: TRBD1; v_call: TRBV27; cdr3_aa: CASKPGGNSPLHF; cdr3_nt: TGTGCCAGCAAACCAGGGGGCAATTCACCCCTCCACTTT
j_call: TRBJ2-3; clone_size: .; d_call: .; v_call: TRBV9; cdr3_aa: CASGGSTSTDTQYF; cdr3_nt: TGTGCCAGTGGGGGCAGTACTAGCACAGATACGCAGTATTTT
j_call: TRBJ1-2; clone_size: .; d_call: .; v_call: TRBV6-4; cdr3_aa: CASSLSDGYTF; cdr3_nt: TGTGCCAGCAGCCTATCAGATGGCTACACCTTC
j_call: TRBJ1-1; clone_size: .; d_call: TRBD1; v_call: TRBV7-2; cdr3_aa: CASSLNRGTEAFF; cdr3_nt: TGTGCCAGCAGCTTAAACAGGGGGACTGAAGCTTTCTTT
j_call: TRBJ2-7; clone_size: .; d_call: .; v_call: TRBV18; cdr3_aa: CASSPPTGPLYEQYF; cdr3_nt: TGTGCCAGCTCACCACCGACGGGACCTCTTTACGAGCAGTACTTC
j_call: TRBJ2-2; clone_size: .; d_call: .; v_call: TRBV19; cdr3_aa: CASSWSNTGELFF; cdr3_nt: TGTGCCAGTAGTTGGTCCAACACCGGGGAGCTGTTTTTT
j_call: TRBJ2-7; clone_size: .; d_call: TRBD1; v_call: TRBV5-1; cdr3_aa: CASSPPRDRGDEQYF; cdr3_nt: TGCGCCAGCAGTCCGCCCCGGGACAGGGGGGACGAGCAGTACTTC
j_call: TRBJ2-7; clone_size: .; d_call: .; v_call: TRBV5-4; cdr3_aa: CASNPPGRTYEQYF; cdr3_nt: TGTGCCAGCAACCCCCCTGGACGAACCTACGAGCAGTACTTC
j_call: TRBJ1-2; clone_size: .; d_call: .; v_call: TRBV7-8; cdr3_aa: CASSFQGSDYGYTF; cdr3_nt: TGTGCCAGCAGCTTCCAAGGAAGCGACTATGGCTACACCTTC
j_call: TRBJ2-7; clone_size: .; d_call: .; v_call: TRBV7-9; cdr3_aa: CASSFSSYEQYF; cdr3_nt: TGTGCCAGCAGCTTTAGCTCCTACGAGCAGTACTTC
j_call: TRBJ1-6; clone_size: .; d_call: .; v_call: TRBV6-5; cdr3_aa: CASSAALQGSPLHF; cdr3_nt: TGTGCCAGCAGCGCCGCCTTACAGGGTTCACCCCTCCACTTT
j_call: TRBJ2-3; clone_size: .; d_call: TRBD2; v_call: TRBV28; cdr3_aa: CASSLYPSGRLDTQYF; cdr3_nt: TGTGCCAGCAGTTTATACCCTAGCGGGAGGTTAGATACGCAGTATTTT
j_call: TRBJ1-1; clone_size: .; d_call: TRBD1; v_call: TRBV5-1; cdr3_aa: CASSFGRGRPAGTEAFF; cdr3_nt: TGCGCCAGCAGCTTTGGGAGGGGGCGGCCCGCGGGCACTGAAGCTTTCTTT
j_call: TRBJ1-1; clone_size: .; d_call: .; v_call: TRBV5-1; cdr3_aa: CASSSQGTTEAFF; cdr3_nt: TGCGCCAGCAGCTCTCAGGGGACCACTGAAGCTTTCTTT
j_call: TRBJ1-1; clone_size: .; d_call: .; v_call: TRBV5-1; cdr3_aa: CASSFRGPNTEAFF; cdr3_nt: TGCGCCAGCAGCTTCAGGGGCCCGAACACTGAAGCTTTCTTT
j_call: TRBJ1-1; clone_size: .; d_call: .; v_call: TRBV9; cdr3_aa: CASSNPQGWETEAFF; cdr3_nt: TGTGCCAGCAGCAACCCACAGGGATGGGAGACTGAAGCTTTCTTT
j_call: TRBJ2-7; clone_size: .; d_call: TRBD2; v_call: TRBV18; cdr3_aa: CASSEAAGSISYEQYF; cdr3_nt: TGTGCCAGCTCCGAAGCAGCGGGGTCTATCTCCTACGAGCAGTACTTC
j_call: TRBJ2-2; clone_size: .; d_call: TRBD2; v_call: TRBV15; cdr3_aa: CATSRDLAGGLPGELFF; cdr3_nt: TGTGCCACCAGCAGAGATCTGGCGGGGGGGCTCCCCGGGGAGCTGTTTTTT
j_call: TRBJ1-1; clone_size: .; d_call: TRBD1; v_call: TRBV7-2; cdr3_aa: CASSLQGAGNTEAFF; cdr3_nt: TGTGCCAGCAGCTTACAGGGGGCTGGGAACACTGAAGCTTTCTTT
j_call: TRBJ2-1; clone_size: .; d_call: TRBD2; v_call: TRBV10-3; cdr3_aa: CAVRRLAGATNEQFF; cdr3_nt: TGTGCCGTCAGGAGGCTAGCGGGGGCGACCAATGAGCAGTTCTTC
j_call: TRBJ2-5; clone_size: .; d_call: TRBD2; v_call: TRBV7-7; cdr3_aa: CASSPGGRETQYF; cdr3_nt: TGTGCCAGCAGCCCGGGGGGGAGGGAGACCCAGTACTTC
j_call: TRBJ1-1; clone_size: .; d_call: .; v_call: TRBV18; cdr3_aa: CASSPPGAGTEAFF; cdr3_nt: TGTGCCAGCTCACCACCCGGGGCTGGAACTGAAGCTTTCTTT
j_call: TRBJ1-2; clone_size: .; d_call: .; v_call: TRBV19; cdr3_aa: CASSTSLGVYGYTF; cdr3_nt: TGTGCCAGTAGTACGAGCTTGGGGGTCTATGGCTACACCTTC
j_call: TRBJ2-1; clone_size: .; d_call: TRBD2; v_call: TRBV5-1; cdr3_aa: CASKREERGNEQFF; cdr3_nt: TGCGCCAGCAAGCGGGAGGAACGGGGAAATGAGCAGTTCTTC
j_call: TRBJ1-2; clone_size: .; d_call: .; v_call: TRBV6-6; cdr3_aa: CASSPGTGDYGYTF; cdr3_nt: TGTGCCAGCAGCCCGGGCACTGGGGACTATGGCTACACCTTC
j_call: TRBJ1-1; clone_size: once; d_call: TRBD1; v_call: TRBV20-1; cdr3_aa: CSARDRGFGFF; cdr3_nt: TGCAGTGCTAGGGACAGGGGATTCGGTTTCTTT
j_call: TRBJ2-1; clone_size: .; d_call: TRBD2; v_call: TRBV11-2; cdr3_aa: CASSFRLADLQFF; cdr3_nt: TGTGCCAGCAGCTTCAGACTAGCGGATTTGCAGTTCTTC
j_call: TRBJ1-4; clone_size: once; d_call: TRBD1; v_call: TRBV13; cdr3_aa: CASSSGGASEKLFF; cdr3_nt: TGTGCCAGCAGCTCAGGGGGCGCCAGTGAAAAACTGTTTTTT
j_call: TRBJ2-2; clone_size: .; d_call: .; v_call: TRBV6-6; cdr3_aa: CASRARTNTGELFF; cdr3_nt: TGTGCCAGCAGGGCCCGGACTAATACCGGGGAGCTGTTTTTT
j_call: TRBJ2-2; clone_size: few; d_call: TRBD2; v_call: TRBV30; cdr3_aa: CACILAGGSGELFF; cdr3_nt: TGTGCCTGCATACTAGCGGGAGGGTCGGGGGAGCTGTTTTTT
j_call: TRBJ1-1; clone_size: .; d_call: .; v_call: TRBV2; cdr3_aa: CASSELENTEAFF; cdr3_nt: TGTGCCAGCAGTGAACTGGAGAACACTGAAGCTTTCTTT
j_call: TRBJ1-1; clone_size: .; d_call: .; v_call: TRBV2; cdr3_aa: CASSFLPRTEAFF; cdr3_nt: TGTGCCAGCAGTTTCCTCCCGCGCACTGAAGCTTTCTTT
j_call: TRBJ1-3; clone_size: .; d_call: TRBD1; v_call: TRBV5-1; cdr3_aa: CASSLVGTVSGNTIYF; cdr3_nt: TGCGCCAGCAGCTTGGTAGGGACAGTCTCTGGAAACACCATATATTTT
j_call: TRBJ2-3; clone_size: .; d_call: TRBD2; v_call: TRBV6-6; cdr3_aa: CASRNSGSKYF; cdr3_nt: TGTGCCAGCAGGAATAGCGGGAGCAAGTATTTT
j_call: TRBJ2-2; clone_size: once; d_call: .; v_call: TRBV29-1; cdr3_aa: CSVVQGPTGELFF; cdr3_nt: TGCAGCGTTGTGCAGGGGCCCACCGGGGAGCTGTTTTTT
j_call: TRBJ1-2; clone_size: .; d_call: TRBD1; v_call: TRBV6-6; cdr3_aa: CASSYPGQGDYGYTF; cdr3_nt: TGTGCCAGCAGTTACCCGGGACAGGGGGACTATGGCTACACCTTC
j_call: TRBJ1-2; clone_size: few; d_call: TRBD1; v_call: TRBV7-3; cdr3_aa: CASSPTGEGYGYTF; cdr3_nt: TGTGCCAGCAGCCCGACAGGGGAGGGCTATGGCTACACCTTC
j_call: TRBJ1-5; clone_size: .; d_call: TRBD1; v_call: TRBV19; cdr3_aa: CASSEQGAYSQPQHF; cdr3_nt: TGTGCCAGTAGTGAACAGGGGGCCTACAGTCAGCCCCAGCATTTT
j_call: TRBJ2-7; clone_size: .; d_call: .; v_call: TRBV19; cdr3_aa: CASSTTGQGPREQYF; cdr3_nt: TGTGCCAGTAGTACCACCGGGCAGGGCCCCAGAGAGCAGTACTTC
j_call: TRBJ2-7; clone_size: .; d_call: .; v_call: TRBV7-9; cdr3_aa: CASSSHRETYEQYF; cdr3_nt: TGTGCCAGCAGCTCCCACAGAGAAACCTACGAGCAGTACTTC
j_call: TRBJ1-1; clone_size: once; d_call: .; v_call: TRBV2; cdr3_aa: CASIPQTGLNTEAFF; cdr3_nt: TGTGCCAGCATCCCCCAGACAGGATTGAACACTGAAGCTTTCTTT
j_call: TRBJ2-3; clone_size: .; d_call: TRBD1; v_call: TRBV11-2; cdr3_aa: CATSTGTASTDTQYF; cdr3_nt: TGTGCCACTTCCACCGGGACAGCTAGCACAGATACGCAGTATTTT
j_call: TRBJ1-1; clone_size: .; d_call: .; v_call: TRBV10-1; cdr3_aa: CASKRDVNTEAFF; cdr3_nt: TGCGCCAGCAAGAGGGACGTTAACACTGAAGCTTTCTTT
j_call: TRBJ2-7; clone_size: .; d_call: TRBD1; v_call: TRBV19; cdr3_aa: CASSPTNRGQNEQYF; cdr3_nt: TGTGCCAGTAGTCCTACTAACAGGGGGCAGAACGAGCAGTACTTC
j_call: TRBJ2-5; clone_size: .; d_call: .; v_call: TRBV9; cdr3_aa: CASSGATEVQETQYF; cdr3_nt: TGTGCCAGCAGCGGAGCGACAGAAGTCCAAGAGACCCAGTACTTC
j_call: TRBJ1-4; clone_size: .; d_call: .; v_call: TRBV2; cdr3_aa: CASRYRDFNEKLFF; cdr3_nt: TGTGCCAGCAGATATAGGGACTTTAATGAAAAACTGTTTTTT
j_call: TRBJ2-1; clone_size: .; d_call: TRBD1; v_call: TRBV29-1; cdr3_aa: CSVAGTAKYNEQFF; cdr3_nt: TGCAGCGTGGCCGGGACAGCGAAGTACAATGAGCAGTTCTTC
j_call: TRBJ2-5; clone_size: .; d_call: TRBD2; v_call: TRBV5-1; cdr3_aa: CASSLAGGLEETQYF; cdr3_nt: TGCGCCAGCAGCTTGGCCGGGGGGTTGGAGGAGACCCAGTACTTC
j_call: TRBJ2-7; clone_size: .; d_call: TRBD2; v_call: TRBV4-1; cdr3_aa: CASSPTTSGGTYEQYF; cdr3_nt: TGCGCCAGCAGCCCCACGACTAGCGGGGGGACCTACGAGCAGTACTTC
j_call: TRBJ2-3; clone_size: .; d_call: .; v_call: TRBV19; cdr3_aa: CASSIGGGTDTQYF; cdr3_nt: TGTGCCAGTAGTATAGGAGGGGGCACAGATACGCAGTATTTT
j_call: TRBJ2-1; clone_size: .; d_call: TRBD2; v_call: TRBV6-1; cdr3_aa: CASSEMGLAGVGFF; cdr3_nt: TGTGCCAGCAGTGAAATGGGTCTAGCGGGAGTCGGGTTCTTC
j_call: TRBJ2-2; clone_size: .; d_call: .; v_call: TRBV6-4; cdr3_aa: CASSDWGTGELFF; cdr3_nt: TGTGCCAGCAGTGACTGGGGCACCGGGGAGCTGTTTTTT
j_call: TRBJ2-2; clone_size: .; d_call: .; v_call: TRBV5-1; cdr3_aa: CASSDRSGDTGELFF; cdr3_nt: TGCGCCAGCAGTGACCGTAGCGGCGACACCGGGGAGCTGTTTTTT
j_call: TRBJ2-3; clone_size: .; d_call: .; v_call: TRBV19; cdr3_aa: CASRKGYTDTQYF; cdr3_nt: TGTGCCAGTAGGAAGGGATACACAGATACGCAGTATTTT
j_call: TRBJ2-7; clone_size: .; d_call: .; v_call: TRBV5-4; cdr3_aa: CASSQDSYEQYF; cdr3_nt: TGTGCCAGCAGCCAGGACTCCTACGAGCAGTACTTC
j_call: TRBJ2-3; clone_size: .; d_call: .; v_call: TRBV7-6; cdr3_aa: CASSLGTGTDTQYF; cdr3_nt: TGTGCCAGCAGCTTAGGAACGGGCACAGATACGCAGTATTTT
j_call: TRBJ2-7; clone_size: .; d_call: TRBD2; v_call: TRBV18; cdr3_aa: CASSPPQGLAVYEQYF; cdr3_nt: TGTGCCAGCTCACCACCGCAAGGACTAGCGGTCTACGAGCAGTACTTC
j_call: TRBJ2-3; clone_size: .; d_call: TRBD1; v_call: TRBV6-5; cdr3_aa: CASSYRGQVNTDTQYF; cdr3_nt: TGTGCCAGCAGTTACAGGGGACAGGTGAACACAGATACGCAGTATTTT
j_call: TRBJ2-2; clone_size: .; d_call: .; v_call: TRBV5-4; cdr3_aa: CASSLDRPSTGELFF; cdr3_nt: TGTGCCAGCAGCTTGGACCGGCCAAGCACCGGGGAGCTGTTTTTT
j_call: TRBJ2-5; clone_size: .; d_call: .; v_call: TRBV28; cdr3_aa: CASRIGPEETQYF; cdr3_nt: TGTGCCAGCAGGATTGGACCCGAAGAGACCCAGTACTTC